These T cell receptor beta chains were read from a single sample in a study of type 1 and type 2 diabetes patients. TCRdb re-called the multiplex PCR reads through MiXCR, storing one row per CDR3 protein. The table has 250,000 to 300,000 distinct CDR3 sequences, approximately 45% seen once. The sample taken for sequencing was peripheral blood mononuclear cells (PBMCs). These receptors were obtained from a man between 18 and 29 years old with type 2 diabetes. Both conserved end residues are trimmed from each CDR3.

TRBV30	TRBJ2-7	AWTEAYEQY
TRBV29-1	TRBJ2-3	SVLAGEVTDTQY
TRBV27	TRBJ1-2	ASSLGRGLGYT
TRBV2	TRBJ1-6	ASSHDGSPLH
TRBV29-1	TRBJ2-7	SVLPRGSYEQY
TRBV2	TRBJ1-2	ASSSMGGTNYNYT
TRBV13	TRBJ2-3	ASSPHLFGSDTQY
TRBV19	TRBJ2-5	ASSTLGQQETQY
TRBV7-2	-	ASSLPTGLTGDEQF
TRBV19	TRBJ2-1	ASSKGAVMGGEQF
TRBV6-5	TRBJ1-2	ASSYIGTGSYGYT
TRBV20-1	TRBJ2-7	SAKRVGNEQY
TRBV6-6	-	ASSPTGSLGDEQF
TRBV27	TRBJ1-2	ASGPGTGYGYT
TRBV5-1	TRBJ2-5	ASSYRGATEETQY
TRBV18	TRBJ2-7	ASSPGTGPPEQY
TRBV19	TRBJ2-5	ASSPRAGSQTQY
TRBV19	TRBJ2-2	ASSIVTGAAGELF
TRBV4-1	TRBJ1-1	ASSQAGQLTEAF
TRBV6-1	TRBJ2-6	ASSEMASGANVLT
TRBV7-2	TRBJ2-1	ASSFPGLGIYNEQF
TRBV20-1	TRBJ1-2	SAPFEGFHT
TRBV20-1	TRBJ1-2	SAGWDYGYT
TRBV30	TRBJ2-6	ASRGDGANVLT
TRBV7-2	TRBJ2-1	ASSPDERNEQF
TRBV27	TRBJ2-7	ASSFRDRLYEQY
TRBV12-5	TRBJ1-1	ASGPFMNTEAF
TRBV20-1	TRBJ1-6	SASQDNRLYNSPLH
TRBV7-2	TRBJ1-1	ASSFSGTNTEAF
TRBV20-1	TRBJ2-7	SARDGTYEQY
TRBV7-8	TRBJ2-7	ASSQGTGVYEQY
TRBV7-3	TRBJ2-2	ASSLNPSLARSGELF
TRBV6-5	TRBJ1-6	ASSLIKPRDSPLH
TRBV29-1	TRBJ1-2	SVVKGADGYT
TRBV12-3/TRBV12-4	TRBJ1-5	ASSLGPSVAQH
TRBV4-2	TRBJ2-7	ASSLDMSYEQY
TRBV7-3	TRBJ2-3	ASGELVGGEDTQY
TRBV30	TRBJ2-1	AWSGLAELSSYNEQF
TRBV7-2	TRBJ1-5	ASSLEWGSNQPQH
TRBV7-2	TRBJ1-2	AVEGYGYT
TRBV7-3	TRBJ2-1	ASSYSDHRGREQF
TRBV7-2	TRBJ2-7	ASFKRFSYEQY
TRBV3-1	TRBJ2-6	ASSQDRRISGANVLT
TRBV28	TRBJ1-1	ASSPAQGYTEAF
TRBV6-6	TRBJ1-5	ASSSRGHQPQH
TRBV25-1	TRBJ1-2	ASSEFGEGAPRGYT
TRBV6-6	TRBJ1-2	ASSYWGDDYGYT
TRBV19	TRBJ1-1	ASTYVWGEAF
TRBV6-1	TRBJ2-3	ASSYGDSGRYADTQY
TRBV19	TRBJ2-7	ASKDGSAGYEQY
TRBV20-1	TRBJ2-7	SARDPSSGIEQY
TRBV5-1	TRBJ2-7	ASSQDRLYEQY
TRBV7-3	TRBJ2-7	ASSLMSSGSIHEQY
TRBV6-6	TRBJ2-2	ASSYGQARFAGELF
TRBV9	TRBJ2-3	ASSPGGISSTDTQY
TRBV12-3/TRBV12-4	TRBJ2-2	ASSAGQPLTGELF
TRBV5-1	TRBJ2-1	ASSFAEFNEQF